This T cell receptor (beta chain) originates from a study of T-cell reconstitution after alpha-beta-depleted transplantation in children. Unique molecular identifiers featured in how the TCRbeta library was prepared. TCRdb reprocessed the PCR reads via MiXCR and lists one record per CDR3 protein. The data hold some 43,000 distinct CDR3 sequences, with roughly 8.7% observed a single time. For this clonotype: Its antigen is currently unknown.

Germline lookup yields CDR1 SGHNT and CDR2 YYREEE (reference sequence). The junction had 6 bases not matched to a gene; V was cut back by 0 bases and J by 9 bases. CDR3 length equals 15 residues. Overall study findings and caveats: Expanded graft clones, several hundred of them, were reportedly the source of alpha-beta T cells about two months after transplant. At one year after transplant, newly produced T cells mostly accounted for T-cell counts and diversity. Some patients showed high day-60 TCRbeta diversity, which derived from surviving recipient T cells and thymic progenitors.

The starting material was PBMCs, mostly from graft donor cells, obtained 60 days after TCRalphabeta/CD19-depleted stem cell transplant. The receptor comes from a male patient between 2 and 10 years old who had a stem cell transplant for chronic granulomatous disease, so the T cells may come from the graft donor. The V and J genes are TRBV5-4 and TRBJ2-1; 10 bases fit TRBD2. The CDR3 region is CASSLGGTSEVEQFF. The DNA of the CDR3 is TGTGCCAGCAGCTTGGGCGGGACTAGCGAGGTTGAGCAGTTCTTC.